These 27 T cell receptor beta chains were all obtained from the same sample, sequenced in a study of shared clonotypes between healthy human individuals. Only in-frame clones appear in the TCRdb table, and some are missing; sequencing was by immunoSEQ multiplex PCR. This table has roughly 2,300,000 clones, roughly 90% appearing once. Sequencing used naive CD4+ T cells from PBMCs. Described subset: CD45RA+ positively selected. All receptors come from a man aged 18 to 30 in good health. Some clones in this sample may be carry-over from other donors' samples.

The rearrangement links TRBV13 to TRBJ1-2; D gene ambiguous. V lost 1 base, J lost 4 bases, and 13 bases lay in between. The V gene's germline CDR1 is PRHDT and CDR2 FYEKMQ (reference sequence). The CDR3 sequence is 15 residues long. CDR3 bases: TGTGCCAGCAGCTTAGTCGCACGGAGTTCCTATGGCTACACCTTC. Amino acid sequence: CASSLVARSSYGYTF.

The chain links TRBV28 to TRBJ2-1; maybe TRBD2 (6 bases). The CDR3 runs 18 residues. CDR1 and CDR2 from the germline V gene are MDHEN and SYDVKM. Trimming removed 5 bases from V and 7 bases from J, with 27 bases in between. CDR3 sequence (DNA): TGTGCCAGCAGTAAGCCGACTAGTTGGGGGAGAAATTTGAATGAGCAGTTCTTC. Translating it yields CASSKPTSWGRNLNEQFF.

The chain employs TRBV1 and TRBJ2-1; TRBD2 was called by the table and not checked on the DNA. TRBV1 is designated a pseudogene. The CDR3 consists of 16 residues. The CDR3 region has the DNA TGCACCAGCAGCCAATGCCCCGGGACTAGCTCCAATGAGCAGTTCTTC. Amino acids: CTSSQCPGTSSNEQFF.

The chain is built from TRBV15 and TRBJ1-1; D not certain. This CDR3 has 14 residues. V was pared by 2 bases and J by 11 bases, with 18 bases between. CDR1 is LNHNV and CDR2 is YYDKDF in the germline V gene (reference sequence). CDR3 nucleotide sequence: TGTGCCACCAGCAGAAGAGCTTCCCGGGTCGGGGCTTTCTTT. It codes for CATSRRASRVGAFF.

The chain is built from TRBV7-9 and TRBJ2-3, with a weak D call TRBD2 (6 bases). The CDR3 has 16 residues. The germline V and J ends were trimmed by 0 bases and 0 bases, with 10 bases remaining between them. Germline CDR1 is SEHNR and CDR2 is FQNEAQ (reference sequence). CDR3 loop: CASSLARGYSTDTQYF. The DNA of the CDR3 is TGTGCCAGCAGCTTAGCACGGGGGTACAGCACAGATACGCAGTATTTT.

This chain uses TRBV9 with TRBJ1-3, with a tentative D call TRBD1 (6 bases). V was clipped by 4 bases and J by 0 bases, with 17 bases between them. The CDR3 is 17 amino acids. Germline CDR1 is SGDLS and CDR2 is YYNGEE. The CDR3: CASSSTGGLSSGNTIYF. CDR3 DNA: TGTGCCAGCAGCTCAACCGGGGGCCTAAGCTCTGGAAACACCATATATTTT.

The V call is TRBV18, the J call TRBJ2-7; 9 nucleotides align to TRBD1. V shed 4 bases, J shed 3 bases, and the junction held 4 bases outside the gene matches. The CDR3 covers 14 residues. CDR1 and CDR2 (germline): KGHSH, LQKENI. The CDR3 region has the DNA TGTGCCAGCTCACTGGACAGGGGCTACTACGAGCAGTACTTC. This sequence encodes CASSLDRGYYEQYF.

The chain joins TRBV28 to TRBJ2-4; the D gene is possibly TRBD2 (6 bases). CDR3 length: 17 amino acids. Deletions cut 5 bases from V and 2 bases from J, with 19 bases between. Germline V gene sequence: CDR1 MDHEN, CDR2 SYDVKM. The CDR3 DNA sequence: TGTGCCAGCAGTCTCTTGGGGGGAGAAGTGCCCAAAAACATTCAGTACTTC. This translates into CASSLLGGEVPKNIQYF.

The V gene is TRBV28, the J gene TRBJ1-2, with 10 bases fitting TRBD1. CDR1 and CDR2 from the germline V gene are MDHEN and SYDVKM. This CDR3 contains 15 residues. Unmatched junction bases numbered 9, after V lost 4 bases and J lost 7 bases. This CDR3 reads CASSYQTGGSAGYTF. Written as DNA, the CDR3 is TGTGCCAGCAGTTATCAGACAGGGGGCAGTGCTGGCTACACCTTC.

The rearrangement uses TRBV30 and TRBJ1-5; tentatively, D is TRBD1 (6 bases). The CDR3 is made up of 13 amino acids. The V gene's germline CDR1 is GTSNPN and CDR2 SVGIG (reference sequence). V was shortened by 5 bases and J by 5 bases, with 13 bases between the two germline ends. The CDR3 spells CAWASGAYQPQHF. The CDR3 coding sequence is TGTGCCTGGGCGTCAGGGGCCTATCAGCCCCAGCATTTT.

This clone came up a few times. The chain carries TRBV7-2 and TRBJ1-3; no reliable D call. The length of the CDR3 is 15 residues. V was clipped by 5 bases and J by 0 bases, with 11 bases between them. Germline V gene lookup returns CDR1 SGHTA and CDR2 FQGNSA. The CDR3 coding sequence is TGTGCCAGCAGCCAGCGAAGGGTCTCTGGAAACACCATATATTTT. Its translation is CASSQRRVSGNTIYF.

In its sample, this clone was seen once. The V gene is TRBV28, the J gene TRBJ1-2, with TRBD1 identical over 7 bases. Germline trimming cut 6 bases from V and 6 bases from J; bases unmatched to any gene: 7. Germline V CDR1 and CDR2: MDHEN, SYDVKM. The CDR3 is 13 amino acids. CDR3 protein: CASSLRDSDGYTF. In DNA form, the CDR3 reads TGTGCCAGCAGCCTAAGGGACAGCGATGGCTACACCTTC.

This clone showed up just once. The chain combines TRBV7-9 with TRBJ2-3; 9 nucleotides line up with TRBD2. The J segment lost 5 bases and the V segment lost 5 bases, leaving 14 bases of the junction unmatched. Germline V gene data show CDR1 as SEHNR and CDR2 as FQNEAQ (reference sequence). The CDR3 has 17 residues. The CDR3 region is CASSNYLGGRALDTQYF. The CDR3 DNA is TGTGCCAGCAGCAACTACCTAGGCGGGAGGGCCCTAGATACGCAGTATTTT.

The rearrangement joins TRBV15 to TRBJ2-2; D gene ambiguous. Germline CDR1 is LNHNV and CDR2 is YYDKDF (reference sequence). The CDR3 covers 14 residues. Trimming pared 0 bases from V and 8 bases from J, leaving 10 bases between. CDR3 sequence (DNA): TGTGCCACCAGCAGAGATTTAGACGCTGGGGAGCTGTTTTTT. Amino acid sequence: CATSRDLDAGELFF. Full variable domain (missing parts from reference TRBV15 and TRBJ2-2): DAMVIQNPRYQVTQFGKPVTLSCSQTLNHNVMYWYQQKSSQAPKLLFHYYDKDFNNEADTPDNFQSRRPNTSFCFLDIRSPGLGDTAMYLCATSRDLDAGELFFGEGSRLTVL.

CDR3 sequence: CASSFPKPTNEKLFF. The CDR3 bases are TGTGCCAGCAGCTTTCCAAAACCAACTAATGAAAAACTGTTTTTT. J is TRBJ1-4 and V is TRBV7-9; unclear D gene. Deletions cut 3 bases from V and 0 bases from J, with 8 bases between. CDR3 size: 15 residues. Germline V lookup: CDR1 SEHNR, CDR2 FQNEAQ (reference sequence).

The chain joins TRBV10-1 to TRBJ2-2; no reliable D call. Trimming pared 4 bases from V and 5 bases from J, leaving 17 bases between. The CDR3 runs to 16 residues. The V gene's germline CDR1 is WNHNN and CDR2 SYGVQD (reference sequence). CDR3 sequence reads: CASSGGSWGETGELFF. For the CDR3, the DNA is TGCGCCAGCAGTGGAGGTTCTTGGGGTGAAACCGGGGAGCTGTTTTTT.

The rearrangement uses TRBV6-1 and TRBJ2-7; no clear D. Germline V gene sequence: CDR1 MNHNS, CDR2 SASEGT. V lost 6 bases, J lost 1 base, and 13 bases lay in between. There are 14 residues in the CDR3. The CDR3 sequence is CASSPSGVSYEQYF. CDR3 coding DNA: TGTGCCAGCAGCCCGAGTGGGGTTTCCTACGAGCAGTACTTC.

This clone was seen only once. For the CDR3, the DNA is TGTGCCAGCAGCTTCAGAGAGGGGCAAGAGACCCAGTACTTC. Translating gives CASSFREGQETQYF. The chain couples TRBV7-6 to TRBJ2-5, with D perhaps given as TRBD1 or TRBD2 (5 bases each). Germline CDR1 and CDR2: SGHVS and FNYEAQ. The CDR3 totals 14 residues. V gave up 3 bases and J gave up 2 bases, with 10 bases separating them. Full variable domain (missing parts from reference TRBV7-6 and TRBJ2-5): GAGVSQSPRYKVTKRGQDVALRCDPISGHVSLYWYRQALGQGPEFLTYFNYEAQQDKSGLPNDRFSAERPEGSISTLTIQRTEQRDSAMYRCASSFREGQETQYFGPGTRLLVL.

The chain carries TRBV16 and TRBJ2-1; 7 bases fit TRBD1. The CDR3 is 17 amino acids. Unmatched junction bases numbered 15, after V lost 4 bases and J lost 6 bases. Germline assignment: CDR1 KGHSY and CDR2 FQNENV. This chain's CDR3 is CASSPRPEGGAFNEQFF. The CDR3 DNA reads TGTGCCAGCAGCCCCCGTCCGGAAGGGGGCGCGTTCAATGAGCAGTTCTTC.

This clone was found once. The chain is built from TRBV7-2 and TRBJ2-3, with 7 bases lining up with TRBD2. Germline-derived CDR1 and CDR2 are SGHTA and FQGNSA. Unmatched junction bases numbered 7, after V lost 5 bases and J lost 5 bases. The CDR3 contains 14 residues. This CDR3 reads CASSLGLGRDTQYF. CDR3 nucleotide sequence: TGTGCCAGCAGCCTCGGACTAGGAAGAGATACGCAGTATTTT.

V gene TRBV7-2 combines with J gene TRBJ2-5; the match to TRBD2 covers 8 bases. The V segment lost 4 bases and the J segment 5 bases; nucleotides outside the gene matches: 9. This CDR3 comprises 15 residues. In germline, CDR1 is SGHTA, CDR2 FQGNSA. The CDR3 is CASSWPGLGRETQYF. CDR3 nucleotide sequence: TGTGCCAGCAGCTGGCCGGGACTAGGGAGGGAGACCCAGTACTTC.

A word on this clone: The sample has other DNA sequences that encode this CDR3 too. V usage is TRBV2 and J usage is TRBJ1-3; D gene uncertain. This CDR3 spans 12 amino acids. Deletions cut 1 base from V and 4 bases from J, with 2 bases between. Germline values: CDR1 SNHLY, CDR2 FYNNEI. CDR3 sequence: CASSEGGNTIYF. The CDR3 coding sequence is TGTGCCAGCAGTGAAGGAGGAAACACCATATATTTT.

The CDR3 spells CASTRGSGRYNEQFF. The CDR3 bases are TGTGCCAGCACCCGGGGTAGCGGAAGGTACAATGAGCAGTTCTTC. This chain connects TRBV13 to TRBJ2-1, with D perhaps matching TRBD2 (6 bases). The CDR3 consists of 15 residues. The germline V gene encodes CDR1 PRHDT and CDR2 FYEKMQ (reference sequence). V shed 7 bases and J shed 4 bases, with 17 bases lying between them.

Comments on this clone: Other DNA sequences of this sample code for an identical CDR3. The rearrangement links TRBV9 to TRBJ1-5; D is unclear. V dropped 0 bases and J dropped 3 bases, with 7 bases sitting between them. Germline V lookup: CDR1 SGDLS, CDR2 YYNGEE. This CDR3 is 14 amino acids long. CDR3 nucleotide sequence: TGTGCCAGCAGCGTAGGAGGGAACAATCAGCCCCAGCATTTT. It is translated as CASSVGGNNQPQHF.

This clone was seen once. The rearrangement uses TRBV6-5 and TRBJ1-1, with D perhaps TRBD1 (6 bases). V lost 6 bases to trimming and J lost 4 bases, with 15 bases between them. CDR1 and CDR2 (germline): MNHEY, SVGAGI. The CDR3 loop spans 14 amino acids. The CDR3 bases are TGTGCCAGCAGCAATGCCGGACAGCCCACTGAAGCTTTCTTT. Protein product: CASSNAGQPTEAFF.

The rearrangement links TRBV5-1 to TRBJ2-3; 8 nucleotides line up with TRBD1. CDR1 is SGHRS, CDR2 YFSETQ, per germline. With V trimmed by 4 bases and J by 2 bases, 6 bases remained unmatched. The CDR3 is 15 residues long. CDR3 coding DNA: TGCGCCAGCAGCCCGCAGGACAGGGACACAGATACGCAGTATTTT. Translation: CASSPQDRDTDTQYF.

The J gene is TRBJ1-1, the V gene TRBV10-3; no definite D call. With 2 bases removed from V and 5 bases from J, the gap between germline ends came to 6 bases. CDR1 and CDR2 (germline): ENHRY, SYGVKD. The CDR3 consists of 12 residues. The CDR3 DNA reads TGTGCCATCAGTGAGGAAGATACTGAAGCTTTCTTT. It is translated as CAISEEDTEAFF.